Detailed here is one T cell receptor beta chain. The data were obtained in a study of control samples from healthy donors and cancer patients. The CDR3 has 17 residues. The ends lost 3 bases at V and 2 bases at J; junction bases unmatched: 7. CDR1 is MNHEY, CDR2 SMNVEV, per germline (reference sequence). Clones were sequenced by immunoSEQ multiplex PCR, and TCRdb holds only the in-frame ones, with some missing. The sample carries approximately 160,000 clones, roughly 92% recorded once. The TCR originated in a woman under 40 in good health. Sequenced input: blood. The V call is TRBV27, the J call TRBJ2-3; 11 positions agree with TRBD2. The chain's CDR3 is CASSLGRLAGYTDTQYF. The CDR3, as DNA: TGTGCCAGCAGTTTGGGCCGACTAGCGGGGTACACAGATACGCAGTATTTT.